The subject of this entry is one T cell receptor (beta chain). Its antigen is still unknown. Sequencing was carried out with a NextSeq 550. The Human TCR Profiling Kit (MiLaboratory) was used to make UMI-labeled 5' RACE TRB cDNA libraries. The full amount of extracted RNA was used for cDNA synthesis, and the full amount of resulting cDNA was used for PCR amplification. Libraries were prepared in parallel with an identical number of PCR cycles. The authors' analysis ran thus. MIGEC and MiXCR extracted about 53,000 +/- 10,000 unique UMI-labeled TRB cDNA molecules per library, requiring at least two reads per UMI. An average of around 40,000 +/- 10,000 functional in-frame TRB CDR3 nucleotide clonotypes without stop codons was found per library. After each sample was downsampled to 5000 UMI-labeled TRB molecules, VDJtools was used to calculate diversity metrics such as normalized Shannon-Wiener and Chao1. Clonotype-size-weighted physicochemical properties of the central five CDR3 residues (interaction energy, strength, volume and Kidera factor 4) were computed in VDJtools. Following reprocessing of the reads by TCRdb, the data hold one row per CDR3 protein sequence and no DNA is available. TCRdb's processing, not the authors' own work, is the source of the V and J calls. The sample table on file contains 75,000 to 95,000 distinct CDR3 sequences. The top ten clones comprise about 1% of the sample.

This entry belongs to a study of CXCR3-negative and CXCR3-positive naive CD8 T cells (dated by TCRdb to between 2018 and 2021). Broadly, across the study: In total, 130 million to 150 million TRB reads were obtained, or roughly 1.5 +/- 0.3 million reads per library. Data from around 11 donors, pooled across two independent experiments, went into the diversity and physicochemical repertoire analyses. TRBV-TRBJ cluster analysis included naive subsets from 5 donors and memory cells from 3 donors.

The cysteine opens and the phenylalanine closes a CDR3 of 11 amino acids. No nucleotide data were recorded. According to the germline V gene, CDR1 reads SQVTM and CDR2 reads ANQGSEA. For each CD8+ T cell subset, flow sorting was done in triplicate, and 300,000 to 350,000 cells per subset went directly into RLT lysis buffer. Naive CD8+ T cells were defined stringently as CD45RO-CCR7+CD27+CD95- to exclude memory contaminants. Using standard density gradient centrifugation, peripheral blood mononuclear cells were isolated from buffy coats. Naive CXCR3-negative and CXCR3-positive CD8+ T cells were flow-sorted using a FACSAria III. An RNeasy Mini Kit was used to extract total RNA from the sorted cells. Broader findings and caveats from the paper: Both naive subsets had comparably high repertoire diversity, while memory CD8+ T cells had much lower repertoire diversity. Compared with CXCR3-negative naive cells, CXCR3-positive naive cells had TRB CDR3s with higher hydrophobicity (lower Kidera factor 4), lower energy, and higher strength and volume indices. Within the same donor, TRBV-TRBJ usage looked similar between naive CXCR3-negative and CXCR3-positive cells, but memory cells had distinct patterns. Surface CD5, linked to self-reactivity in mice, was comparable between naive subsets; TCR interaction strength was therefore also inferred from TRB CDR3 physicochemical properties. Freshly isolated PBMCs were used for most assays because CXCR3 expression went down partially after cryopreservation.

Recombination linked TRBV29-1 to TRBJ1-1. The material sequenced was naive CXCR3- CD8+ T cells from blood. In light of the paper, this sample's cell subset or site label describes: CD45RO-CCR7+CD27+CD95- naive CD8+ T cells lacking CXCR3 (TNR3-). This TCR was recovered from a human donor in good health. Some clones in this sample may be carry-over from other donors' samples. The CDR3 protein sequence reads: CSVEEQVEAFF.